Each of the 28 T cell receptor beta chains below was sequenced from the same sample in a study of sequential checkpoint blockade in melanoma. As for treatment: randomized to nivolumab then ipilimumab (arm A) or the reverse (arm B). This table comes from immunoSEQ multiplex PCR, and its TCRdb copy is limited to in-frame clones, with some not included. The data show approximately 23,000 clones, 65% to 90% seen once. Specimen: CD8+ T cells sorted from blood (inferred from file names), collected from a patient given nivolumab and ipilimumab in sequence. The source of these receptors is a human donor with melanoma.

This clone ranks as medium-sized. The V gene is TRBV19, the J gene TRBJ2-1, with 9 bases aligning to TRBD2. The CDR3 length is 14 residues. CDR1 and CDR2 (germline): LNHDA, SQIVND (reference sequence). With 3 bases clipped from V and 16 bases from J, the junction kept 13 bases outside the gene matches. The CDR3, as DNA: TGTGCCAGTAGTATGGAGACTAGCGGCCCGCGTTTATTCTTC. Translating gives CASSMETSGPRLFF.

CDR3 DNA: TGTGCCAGCAGTCTCTCACAGGGTCTGGCTGAAGCTTTCTTT. The encoded protein is CASSLSQGLAEAFF. V is TRBV27 and J is TRBJ1-1; possible D gene TRBD1, 6 bases. With 5 bases removed from V and 6 bases from J, the gap between germline ends came to 16 bases. Looked up from germline, CDR1 is MNHEY and CDR2 is SMNVEV (reference sequence). CDR3 length equals 14 residues.

This clone was detected only once. This chain uses TRBV4-3 with TRBJ2-5; 8 positions agree with TRBD1. The last part of the DNA fits TRBJ2-7 better; the J call may be wrong. Germline V CDR1 and CDR2: LGHNA, YSLEER. This CDR3 comprises 15 residues. The chain's CDR3 is CASSQETGGLYEQYF. The CDR3 bases are TGCGCCAGCAGCCAAGAAACAGGGGGTCTCTACGAGCAGTACTTC.

The V and J genes are TRBV10-3 and TRBJ2-3; TRBD2 matches at 11 bases. Germline loops: CDR1 ENHRY, CDR2 SYGVKD. Germline trimming cut 3 bases from V and 4 bases from J; bases unmatched to any gene: 3. There are 15 residues in the CDR3. The CDR3 nucleotides are TGTGCCATCAGTGATGCTAGCGGGAGGCCAGATACGCAGTATTTT. Protein product: CAISDASGRPDTQYF.

The chain has TRBV13 and TRBJ2-3; D remains ambiguous. V was clipped by 4 bases and J by 2 bases, with 7 bases between them. Germline CDR1 is PRHDT and CDR2 is FYEKMQ (reference sequence). The CDR3 has 13 amino acids. The CDR3 DNA sequence: TGTGCCAGCAGCTACAGTCCCACAGATACGCAGTATTTT. It yields the protein CASSYSPTDTQYF.

The gene calls are TRBV6-5 and TRBJ1-2; no reliable D call. Trimming left V 2 bases short and J 3 bases short, with 10 bases between. The CDR3 extends over 14 amino acids. Germline CDR1 MNHEY, CDR2 SVGAGI. CDR3 coding DNA: TGTGCCAGCAGTTACGCCGAAGGAGACTATGGCTACACCTTC. This codes for CASSYAEGDYGYTF.

This chain's CDR3 is CASSITLGAYEQYF. CDR3 bases: TGTGCCAGTAGTATAACCCTGGGAGCCTACGAGCAGTACTTC. The chain carries TRBV19 and TRBJ2-7; possible D gene TRBD2, 5 bases. Trimming took off 2 bases at V and 2 bases at J, with 10 bases between the two ends. CDR3 length: 14 amino acids. The germline V gene encodes CDR1 LNHDA and CDR2 SQIVND (reference sequence).

This chain links TRBV6-5 with TRBJ1-2, with D uncertain. V lost 2 bases and J 5 bases, leaving 9 bases between the germline ends. The CDR3 has 13 residues. CDR1 MNHEY and CDR2 SVGAGI come from the germline V gene. CDR3 protein: CASSYAEGYGYTF. CDR3 DNA: TGTGCCAGCAGTTACGCAGAGGGTTATGGCTACACCTTC.

The gene calls are TRBV4-3 and TRBJ2-3; the match to TRBD2 covers 10 bases. J was trimmed by 7 bases and V by 0 bases; bases with no gene match: 13. Germline values: CDR1 LGHNA, CDR2 YSLEER. This CDR3 has 18 amino acids. The CDR3 loop reads CASSQDWVAGGPSNTQYF. The DNA of the CDR3 is TGCGCCAGCAGCCAAGACTGGGTAGCGGGAGGACCTTCGAATACGCAGTATTTT.

This clone is a singleton in its sample. J is TRBJ2-7 and V is TRBV5-1, with TRBD1 matching over 7 bases. The CDR3 has 13 amino acids. The J segment lost 3 bases and the V segment lost 3 bases, leaving 3 bases of the junction unmatched. The germline V gene encodes CDR1 SGHRS and CDR2 YFSETQ. The CDR3 DNA follows: TGCGCCAGCAGCTCGACAGGGTTCTACGAGCAGTACTTC. As protein: CASSSTGFYEQYF.

The V call is TRBV19, the J call TRBJ2-7, with 11 bases identical to TRBD1. The CDR3 totals 17 residues. CDR1 and CDR2 (germline): LNHDA, SQIVND (reference sequence). Trimming removed 6 bases from V and 5 bases from J; junction bases left unmatched: 15. For the CDR3, the DNA is TGTGCCAGTAGCATACACCCTCCGGGACAGGGGGTCCACGAGCAGTACTTC. This codes for CASSIHPPGQGVHEQYF. The whole variable domain, remainder taken from reference TRBV19 and TRBJ2-7, is DGGITQSPKYLFRKEGQNVTLSCEQNLNHDAMYWYRQDPGQGLRLIYYSQIVNDFQKGDIAEGYSVSREKKESFPLTVTSAQKNPTAFYLCASSIHPPGQGVHEQYFGPGTRLTVT.

This sequence joins TRBV5-5 and TRBJ1-5; no firm D call. The CDR3 is made up of 14 amino acids. Germline assignment: CDR1 SGHKS and CDR2 YYEKEE (reference sequence). The V and J ends lost 2 bases and 6 bases respectively, with 12 bases between them. The CDR3 protein is CASSLWRAAQPQHF. In nucleotides, the CDR3 is TGTGCCAGCAGCTTATGGCGGGCGGCTCAGCCCCAGCATTTT.

This chain links TRBV7-6 with TRBJ2-7; 7 bases match TRBD1. CDR3 size: 15 residues. Germline CDR1 SGHVS, CDR2 FNYEAQ. With V trimmed by 4 bases and J by 3 bases, 9 bases remained unmatched. CDR3 region: CASSSTPGQLYEQYF. The CDR3 coding sequence is TGTGCCAGCAGCTCCACCCCGGGACAGCTCTACGAGCAGTACTTC. Full variable domain (rest looked up from reference TRBV7-6 and TRBJ2-7): GAGVSQSPRYKVTKRGQDVALRCDPISGHVSLYWYRQALGQGPEFLTYFNYEAQQDKSGLPNDRFSAERPEGSISTLTIQRTEQRDSAMYRCASSSTPGQLYEQYFGPGTRLTVT.

The gene calls are TRBV19 and TRBJ1-1, with D unclear. Looked up from germline, CDR1 is LNHDA and CDR2 is SQIVND (reference sequence). V was clipped by 3 bases and J by 6 bases, with 14 bases between them. The CDR3 extends over 14 amino acids. The CDR3, as DNA: TGTGCCAGTAGTATTCGGGAACTAGTAGCTGAAGCTTTCTTT. The encoded protein is CASSIRELVAEAFF. The full variable domain, its missing parts supplied by reference TRBV19 and TRBJ1-1, is DGGITQSPKYLFRKEGQNVTLSCEQNLNHDAMYWYRQDPGQGLRLIYYSQIVNDFQKGDIAEGYSVSREKKESFPLTVTSAQKNPTAFYLCASSIRELVAEAFFGQGTRLTVV.

This chain connects TRBV27 to TRBJ2-5; D is ambiguous. Per germline, CDR1 MNHEY and CDR2 SMNVEV (reference sequence). The V gene lost 2 bases and the J gene lost 5 bases, with 9 bases spanning the gap. The CDR3 length is 13 residues. The CDR3 DNA follows: TGTGCCAGCAGTTTAGACTCGGAGGAGACCCAGTACTTC. This sequence encodes CASSLDSEETQYF.

The chain uses TRBV27 and TRBJ2-7; 11 bases are shared with TRBD1. Germline-derived CDR1 and CDR2 are MNHEY and SMNVEV (reference sequence). V lost 7 bases to trimming and J lost 3 bases; unmatched junction nucleotides: 8. CDR3 length: 15 amino acids. The CDR3 protein is CASTAGTGGLYEQYF. For the CDR3, the DNA is TGTGCCAGCACGGCCGGGACAGGGGGTCTCTACGAGCAGTACTTC.

J is TRBJ2-7 and V is TRBV29-1, with D possibly TRBD2 on 6 matching bases. The CDR3 length is 15 residues. The germline V and J ends were trimmed by 8 bases and 6 bases, with 26 bases remaining between them. The germline gives CDR1 SQVTM, CDR2 ANQGSEA. The CDR3 protein is CSFFGGEGRSREQYF. CDR3 nucleotide sequence: TGCAGCTTTTTCGGGGGTGAGGGACGTTCTCGCGAGCAGTACTTC.

On this clone: The junction departs from germline at one end; a sequencing error may be responsible. The same CDR3 also results from other DNA sequences found in this sample. The chain carries TRBV13 and TRBJ2-7, with TRBD1 matching over 10 bases. Germline V CDR1 and CDR2: PRHDT, FYEKMQ (reference sequence). This CDR3 has 15 amino acids. The CDR3 region is CASSPGQGEGYEQYF. CDR3 DNA: TGCGCCAGCAGCCCTGGACAGGGGGAAGGGTACGAGCAGTACTTC. The whole variable domain, remainder taken from reference TRBV13 and TRBJ2-7, is AAGVIQSPRHLIKEKRETATLKCYPIPRHDTVYWYQQGPGQDPQFLISFYEKMQSDKGSIPDRFSAQQFSDYHSELNMSSLELGDSALYFCASSPGQGEGYEQYFGPGTRLTVT.

The CDR3 region has the DNA TGTGCCAGTAGTATCACTAGCGGGGAAGCCCTTGGGGAGCAGTTCTTC. It yields the protein CASSITSGEALGEQFF. V usage is TRBV19 and J usage is TRBJ2-1; 10 nucleotides line up with TRBD2. CDR3 length: 16 residues. Germline CDR1 is LNHDA and CDR2 is SQIVND (reference sequence). V was pared by 3 bases and J by 10 bases, with 12 bases of the junction left unmatched.

The J gene is TRBJ1-2, the V gene TRBV15, with D possibly TRBD1 on 5 matching bases. CDR3 length: 15 amino acids. Germline V lookup: CDR1 LNHNV, CDR2 YYDKDF (reference sequence). Trimming took off 5 bases at V and 1 base at J, with 14 bases between the two ends. CDR3 nucleotides: TGTGCCACCAGCGCCCAGGGTTATCTTAACTATGGCTACACCTTC. Translated, it gives CATSAQGYLNYGYTF. The entire variable domain, with the rest obtained from reference TRBV15 and TRBJ1-2, is as follows: DAMVIQNPRYQVTQFGKPVTLSCSQTLNHNVMYWYQQKSSQAPKLLFHYYDKDFNNEADTPDNFQSRRPNTSFCFLDIRSPGLGDTAMYLCATSAQGYLNYGYTFGSGTRLTVV.

For the CDR3, the DNA is TGCAGCGTTGGGACGGGGAGCTCCTACGAGCAGTACTTC. Its protein product is CSVGTGSSYEQYF. The V call is TRBV29-1, the J call TRBJ2-7; D is perhaps TRBD2 (5 bases). Germline V CDR1 and CDR2: SQVTM, ANQGSEA. The V end lost 4 bases, the J end lost 0 bases, and 10 bases lay between the germline ends. CDR3 length equals 13 residues.

The sample holds one count of this clone. This chain connects TRBV4-3 to TRBJ1-2; D perhaps matches TRBD1 (5 bases). The CDR3 is made up of 16 amino acids. Trimming left V 0 bases short and J 8 bases short, with 19 bases between. Germline-derived CDR1 and CDR2 are LGHNA and YSLEER. The CDR3 DNA reads as TGCGCCAGCAGCCAAGATGGGGGGATATTGGGACGGGGCTACACCTTC. As protein: CASSQDGGILGRGYTF.

The J gene is TRBJ1-5, the V gene TRBV19, with 7 bases aligning to TRBD1. The germline V gene has CDR1 LNHDA and CDR2 SQIVND (reference sequence). The CDR3 has 15 amino acids. With V trimmed by 3 bases and J by 2 bases, 4 bases remained unmatched. The chain's CDR3 is CASSIDRVGNQPQHF. The DNA for the CDR3 is TGTGCCAGTAGTATCGACAGGGTGGGCAATCAGCCCCAGCATTTT.

This clone was picked up one time. V gene TRBV27 combines with J gene TRBJ2-1, with TRBD1 matching over 11 bases. Per germline, CDR1 MNHEY and CDR2 SMNVEV (reference sequence). With V trimmed by 7 bases and J by 6 bases, 8 bases remained unmatched. CDR3 length equals 15 residues. CDR3 in amino acids: CASNPGTGGVNEQFF. The CDR3 region has the DNA TGTGCCAGCAATCCCGGGACAGGGGGAGTCAATGAGCAGTTCTTC.

Comment on this clone: The same CDR3 can be traced to other DNA sequences in this sample. The V call is TRBV9, the J call TRBJ2-7, with D hard to call. The CDR3 runs 14 residues. Germline CDR1 reads SGDLS; CDR2 reads YYNGEE. V lost 2 bases and J 1 base, leaving 10 bases between the germline ends. This CDR3 reads CASSVGGYSYEQYF. CDR3 sequence (DNA): TGTGCCAGCAGCGTCGGCGGATATTCCTACGAGCAGTACTTC.

J is TRBJ2-7 and V is TRBV15, with 8 positions matching TRBD2. This CDR3 spans 17 amino acids. V lost 3 bases and J lost 3; bases outside the gene matches: 13. Looked up from germline, CDR1 is LNHNV and CDR2 is YYDKDF (reference sequence). CDR3 protein: CATSSGRGELAVYEQYF. The CDR3 nucleotides are TGTGCCACCAGCAGCGGGCGTGGGGAACTAGCGGTCTACGAGCAGTACTTC.

This sequence joins TRBV7-9 and TRBJ2-1; 7 bases fit TRBD2. The germline CDR1 and CDR2 sequences are SEHNR and FQNEAQ (reference sequence). This CDR3 is built from 19 residues. The V gene end was trimmed by 3 bases and the J gene end by 0 bases; junction bases not matched to a gene: 14. The CDR3 DNA is TGTGCCAGCAGCTTGGGAGGGGCCGGTACCACCCTCTCCTACAATGAGCAGTTCTTC. Translating it yields CASSLGGAGTTLSYNEQFF.

J is TRBJ2-7 and V is TRBV27, with TRBD1 identical over 8 bases. Germline CDR1 MNHEY, CDR2 SMNVEV (reference sequence). V lost 3 bases and J lost 3; bases outside the gene matches: 1. This CDR3 region has 13 residues. The DNA of the CDR3 is TGTGCCAGCAGTTTTGACAGGGGCTACGAGCAGTACTTC. Translation gives CASSFDRGYEQYF.